Listed below are T cell receptor beta chains from one sample, sequenced in a study of blood T cell repertoires in COVID-19. The repertoire was sequenced with immunoSEQ multiplex PCR; TCRdb's copy has only in-frame clones and lacks some. The sample holds 95,000 to 150,000 clones, around 80% seen once. Sequenced input: peripheral blood. The receptor source for this set is a man in his fifties or sixties with active or convalescent COVID-19. CDR3s include the opening cysteine and the closing phenylalanine or tryptophan. A D gene is named only where the DNA matches it firmly. The size entry is marked missing in some rows and otherwise reads once, few, many or a size class.

clone_size	v_call	d_call	j_call	cdr3_aa	cdr3_nt
-	TRBV5-1	-	TRBJ2-3	CASSKETSRRTDTQYF	TGCGCCAGCAGTAAAGAGACTAGTCGGCGCACAGATACGCAGTATTTT
-	TRBV4-3	-	TRBJ1-1	CASSQLRDTEAFF	TGCGCCAGCAGCCAACTCAGGGACACTGAAGCTTTCTTT
-	TRBV28	-	TRBJ2-1	CASSPRTDNEQFF	TGTGCCAGCAGTCCCCGGACAGACAATGAGCAGTTCTTC
once	TRBV28	TRBD2	TRBJ2-1	CASSFSSGRGVGEQFF	TGTGCCAGCAGTTTCTCTAGCGGGAGAGGGGTGGGTGAGCAGTTCTTC
-	TRBV30	-	TRBJ2-7	CAWSVARGGEQYF	TGTGCCTGGAGTGTAGCCAGGGGAGGGGAGCAGTACTTC
-	TRBV12-3/TRBV12-4	-	TRBJ2-7	CASSFGGPYEQYF	TGTGCCAGCAGTTTCGGGGGGCCCTACGAGCAGTACTTC
-	TRBV5-1	TRBD2	TRBJ2-7	CASSPPSGSIYEQYF	TGCGCCAGCAGCCCCCCCAGCGGGAGTATCTACGAGCAGTACTTC
-	TRBV14	-	TRBJ2-7	CASSQDRGEQYF	TGTGCCAGCAGCCAAGACCGGGGCGAGCAGTACTTC
-	TRBV19	-	TRBJ1-1	CASSSPGRAEAFF	TGTGCCAGTAGTTCTCCAGGGAGGGCTGAAGCTTTCTTT
-	TRBV30	-	TRBJ1-1	CAALGAAEAFF	TGTGCTGCCCTTGGGGCTGCAGAAGCTTTCTTT
-	TRBV10-3	-	TRBJ1-6	CAISGDPYNSPLHF	TGTGCCATCTCGGGGGACCCCTATAATTCACCCCTCCACTTT
-	TRBV27	-	TRBJ2-7	CASSLRVSYEQYF	TGTGCCAGCAGTTTGAGAGTCTCCTACGAGCAGTACTTC
-	TRBV7-2	-	TRBJ2-2	CASSATRVGGELFF	TGTGCCAGCAGCGCAACTAGGGTAGGCGGGGAGCTGTTTTTT
-	TRBV6-2/TRBV6-3	TRBD1	TRBJ2-7	CASSWDSQYEQYF	TGTGCCAGCAGTTGGGACAGTCAGTACGAGCAGTACTTC
-	TRBV18	TRBD1	TRBJ1-2	CASSPGTGFGYTF	TGTGCCAGCTCACCCGGGACAGGGTTTGGCTACACCTTC
-	TRBV5-6	TRBD2	TRBJ2-7	CASSSQSSGRISYEQYF	TGTGCCAGCAGCAGCCAATCTAGCGGGAGGATTTCCTACGAGCAGTACTTC
-	TRBV19	-	TRBJ1-1	CASSMAGRIAFF	TGTGCCAGTAGTATGGCAGGGCGAATAGCTTTCTTT
-	TRBV6-2/TRBV6-3	-	TRBJ2-7	CASSWGGRGAYEQYF	TGTGCCAGCAGTTGGGGGGGGCGCGGCGCTTACGAGCAGTACTTC
few	TRBV3-1/TRBV3-2	-	TRBJ2-7	CASSQGSPGYYEQYF	TGTGCCAGCAGCCAAGGGAGTCCGGGGTACTACGAGCAGTACTTC
-	TRBV18	TRBD1	TRBJ2-7	CASSPSGGRVNEQYF	TGTGCCAGCTCACCCTCAGGGGGTCGCGTGAACGAGCAGTACTTC
few	TRBV12-3/TRBV12-4	-	TRBJ2-3	CASSPRMADTQYF	TGTGCCAGCAGCCCGAGAATGGCAGATACGCAGTATTTT
many	TRBV28	TRBD1	TRBJ1-5	CASSSPGTAASPQHF	TGTGCCAGCAGTTCTCCCGGGACAGCTGCGTCGCCCCAGCATTTT
once	TRBV11-2	TRBD2	TRBJ2-1	CASNQKGLAGVDEQFF	TGTGCCAGCAACCAAAAAGGACTAGCGGGAGTGGATGAGCAGTTCTTC
few	TRBV19	-	TRBJ1-5	CASTVSRNQPQHF	TGTGCCAGTACGGTTTCCCGCAATCAGCCCCAGCATTTT
-	TRBV4-1	TRBD2	TRBJ2-1	CASSPTWTSLLIDEQFF	TGCGCCAGCAGCCCGACATGGACTAGCTTATTGATCGATGAGCAGTTCTTC
-	TRBV5-1	TRBD1	TRBJ2-4	CASSFGDRGIVDIQYF	TGCGCCAGCAGCTTCGGCGACAGGGGAATCGTGGACATTCAGTACTTC
-	TRBV6-5	TRBD1	TRBJ2-3	CASRVGQGAPDTQYF	TGTGCCAGCAGAGTGGGACAGGGGGCTCCAGATACGCAGTATTTT
-	TRBV6-1	-	TRBJ2-3	CASSDGGRDTQYF	TGTGCCAGCAGTGACGGGGGGCGAGATACGCAGTATTTT
-	TRBV28	TRBD2	TRBJ2-2	CASTGTSVLGELFF	TGTGCCAGCACCGGGACTAGCGTCCTCGGGGAGCTGTTTTTT
once	TRBV6-4	TRBD2	TRBJ2-1	CASSPMTSGRASRSYNEQFF	TGTGCCAGCAGCCCCATGACTAGCGGGAGGGCCAGTCGCTCCTACAATGAGCAGTTCTTC
-	TRBV5-1	TRBD2	TRBJ2-7	CASRALTSGSYEQYF	TGCGCCAGCAGGGCCTTGACTAGCGGGAGCTACGAGCAGTACTTC
-	TRBV30	TRBD1	TRBJ2-5	CAWSGDRGLETQYF	TGTGCCTGGAGCGGCGACAGGGGATTAGAGACCCAGTACTTC
-	TRBV2	-	TRBJ2-3	CASSEGAPDTDTQYF	TGTGCCAGCAGTGAGGGGGCACCGGACACAGATACGCAGTATTTT
-	TRBV6-2/TRBV6-3	TRBD1	TRBJ1-1	CASSSRDRQNTEAFF	TGTGCCAGCAGTTCCCGGGACAGGCAGAACACTGAAGCTTTCTTT
-	TRBV19	-	TRBJ1-1	CASSIDGLTEAFF	TGTGCCAGTAGTATCGACGGACTAACTGAAGCTTTCTTT